The 19 T cell receptor beta chains below come from one sample, sequenced in a study of glioma-infiltrating T cells. Amplification of TCR alpha and beta CDR3 regions from RNA used iRepertoire nested multiplex PCR. TCRdb used MiXCR to reprocess the multiplex PCR reads, holding one entry per CDR3 protein. The table has some 190,000 distinct CDR3 sequences, over 30% seen once. Sequencing used glioma tissue, nonneoplastic brain tissue, or PBMCs (not recorded which). All receptors derive from a human donor with low-grade glioma or glioblastoma, undergoing nonglioma brain surgery, or in good health (not recorded which).

With respect to this clonotype: A much larger clone lies a single base off, so this may be a read error. The chain has TRBV5-4 and TRBJ2-3; 8 bases are shared with TRBD2. The CDR3 has 14 amino acids. Germline V gives CDR1 SGHNT, CDR2 YYREEE (reference sequence). The J segment lost 5 bases and the V segment lost 2 bases, leaving 4 bases of the junction unmatched. This chain's CDR3 is CASSLGGTRDTQYF. The CDR3 DNA sequence: TGTGCCAGCAGCTTAGGCGGGACTAGAGATACGCAGTATTTT. Combining the CDR3 with reference TRBV5-4 and TRBJ2-3 gives the whole variable domain ETGVTQSPTHLIKTRGQQVTLRCSSQSGHNTVSWYQQALGQGPQFIFQYYREEENGRGNFPPRFSGLQFPNYSSELNVNALELDDSALYLCASSLGGTRDTQYFGPGTRLTVL.

With regard to this clonotype: This may come from a read error, since a much larger clone is one base off. V usage is TRBV29-1 and J usage is TRBJ2-2, with D possibly being TRBD2 (5 bases). Germline values: CDR1 SQVTM, CDR2 ANQGSEA. The CDR3 has 12 amino acids. The CDR3 region has the DNA TGCAACATCCGGAGCGGCACCGGGGAGCTGTTTTTT. It yields the protein CNIRSGTGELFF.

This clonotype has ten or more counts. V usage is TRBV3-1 and J usage is TRBJ1-2; D gene unclear. Germline values: CDR1 LGHDT, CDR2 YNNKEL (reference sequence). CDR3 size: 16 residues. Deletions cut 0 bases from V and 4 bases from J, with 15 bases between. The CDR3 here is CASSQDEGGPGYGYTF. In DNA form, the CDR3 reads TGTGCCAGCAGCCAAGATGAGGGCGGACCGGGCTATGGCTACACCTTC.

The gene calls are TRBV19 and TRBJ2-7; either TRBD1 or TRBD2 may supply D (5 bases each). Germline CDR1 LNHDA, CDR2 SQIVND (reference sequence). The CDR3 runs to 13 residues. The V end lost 4 bases, the J end lost 7 bases, and 14 bases lay between the germline ends. For the CDR3, the DNA is TGTGCCAGTAGTAATGCCAGAGAGGGGGAGCAGTACTTC. It is translated as CASSNAREGEQYF. Full variable domain (rest looked up from reference TRBV19 and TRBJ2-7): DGGITQSPKYLFRKEGQNVTLSCEQNLNHDAMYWYRQDPGQGLRLIYYSQIVNDFQKGDIAEGYSVSREKKESFPLTVTSAQKNPTAFYLCASSNAREGEQYFGPGTRLTVT.

This clonotype was seen repeatedly, ten times or more. The CDR3 reads CASSEAKRLAGAEQYF. Here the CDR3 DNA reads TGTGCCAGCAGTGAAGCGAAACGGCTAGCTGGGGCCGAGCAGTACTTC. The chain employs TRBV6-1 and TRBJ2-7; D possibly uses TRBD1 or TRBD2 (5 bases each). With 0 bases removed from V and 6 bases from J, the gap between germline ends came to 18 bases. The CDR3 spans 16 residues. The V gene's germline CDR1 is MNHNS and CDR2 SASEGT.

A remark on this clonotype: This may arise from a read error, as a much more abundant clone is one base away. The rearrangement joins TRBV2 to TRBJ2-5; TRBD1 matches at 8 bases. CDR3 length: 15 residues. Germline lookup yields CDR1 SNHLY and CDR2 FYNNEI. The DNA for the CDR3 is TGTGCCAGCACCCCGGGACAGGCGTACCAAGAGACCCAGCACTTC. Protein: CASTPGQAYQETQHF.

This clonotype was observed at least ten times. This chain uses TRBV20-1 with TRBJ1-5; the D is unclear. There are 14 residues in the CDR3. Trimming pared 6 bases from V and 0 bases from J, leaving 12 bases between. Germline V gene sequence: CDR1 DFQATT, CDR2 SNEGSKA (reference sequence). CDR3 DNA sequence: TGCAGTGCAACTCCGGGATTTAGCAATCAGCCCCAGCATTTT. This translates into CSATPGFSNQPQHF.

A word on this clonotype: This sequence may be a read error, since a much larger clone differs from it by one base. The genes are TRBV4-3 and TRBJ2-1; 12 bases align to TRBD2. The CDR3 extends over 17 amino acids. Germline lookup yields CDR1 LGHNA and CDR2 YSLEER. Unmatched junction bases numbered 8, after V lost 0 bases and J lost 8 bases. The CDR3 reads CASSQDNGLAGHDEQFF. CDR3 sequence (DNA): TGCGCCAGCAGCCAAGATAATGGACTAGCGGGACACGATGAGCAGTTCTTC.

The chain recombines TRBV19 with TRBJ2-1, with TRBD2 matching over 10 bases. The J segment lost 4 bases and the V segment lost 4 bases, leaving 10 bases of the junction unmatched. Germline V gene sequence: CDR1 LNHDA, CDR2 SQIVND (reference sequence). The CDR3 is 17 amino acids. CDR3 loop: CASSKALLAGLYNEQFF. The CDR3 DNA reads as TGTGCCAGTAGTAAAGCCCTACTAGCGGGACTATACAATGAGCAGTTCTTC. The variable domain in full, completed from reference TRBV19 and TRBJ2-1, reads DGGITQSPKYLFRKEGQNVTLSCEQNLNHDAMYWYRQDPGQGLRLIYYSQIVNDFQKGDIAEGYSVSREKKESFPLTVTSAQKNPTAFYLCASSKALLAGLYNEQFFGPGTRLTVL.

A remark on this clonotype: This may stem from a read error, because a much larger clone lies one nucleotide away. V and J are TRBV5-5 and TRBJ1-2, with TRBD1 identical over 7 bases. The CDR3 is 13 amino acids. Germline assignment: CDR1 SGHKS and CDR2 YYEKEE (reference sequence). With V trimmed by 6 bases and J by 9 bases, 11 bases remained unmatched. CDR3 in amino acids: CASNPTGSGCYTF. CDR3 bases: TGTGCCAGCAACCCGACAGGGTCGGGCTGCTACACCTTC.

About this clonotype itself: This may be a read error: a much more frequent sequence differs by one nucleotide. This sequence joins TRBV12-3 or TRBV12-4 and TRBJ1-2; the D is unclear. Trimming removed 3 bases from V and 4 bases from J, with 6 bases in between. This CDR3 has 12 amino acids. The CDR3 loop reads CASSLASYGYTF. The CDR3 DNA reads as TGTGCCAGCAGTTTGGCTTCCTATGGCTACACCTTC.

This clonotype was observed at least ten times. The chain uses TRBV20-1 and TRBJ2-1; the match to TRBD2 covers 8 bases. Germline assignment: CDR1 DFQATT and CDR2 SNEGSKA (reference sequence). V gave up 6 bases and J gave up 8 bases; unmatched junction bases: 12. This CDR3 is 14 amino acids long. In DNA, the CDR3 is TGCAGTGCCCACCCAGGCGCGGGAGGCTATGAGCAGTTCTTC. Encoded protein: CSAHPGAGGYEQFF.

This clonotype was seen ten or more times. In nucleotides, the CDR3 is TGTGCCAGCAGCTTATTTGCGGGAGATGAGCAGTTCTTC. It encodes CASSLFAGDEQFF. The rearrangement links TRBV7-2 to TRBJ2-1; 7 positions agree with TRBD2. V shed 2 bases, J shed 8 bases, and the junction held 3 bases outside the gene matches. The germline V gene has CDR1 SGHTA and CDR2 FQGNSA. This CDR3 is built from 13 residues.

In this sample, this clonotype turned up many times. The J gene is TRBJ2-7, the V gene TRBV20-1; D uncertain. This CDR3 has 14 amino acids. Trimming shortened V by 1 base and J by 0 bases, and 10 bases separated the two germline ends. CDR1 and CDR2 from the germline V gene are DFQATT and SNEGSKA (reference sequence). The CDR3 nucleotides are TGCAGTGCTAGAGGACTCCACTCCTCCTACGAGCAGTACTTC. It codes for CSARGLHSSYEQYF.

Many counts were recorded for this clonotype. The chain has TRBV7-8 and TRBJ2-3, with 15 bases fitting TRBD2. CDR1 is SGHVS, CDR2 FQNEAQ, per germline. This CDR3 comprises 17 residues. The V segment lost 5 bases and the J segment 1 base; nucleotides outside the gene matches: 4. CDR3: CASSPWTSGRGTDTQYF. The CDR3 bases are TGTGCCAGCAGCCCTTGGACTAGCGGGAGGGGCACAGATACGCAGTATTTT.

This clonotype appeared a few times. CDR3 residues: CASKVERSSYNEQFF. CDR3 coding DNA: TGTGCCAGCAAGGTTGAGAGGAGCTCCTACAATGAGCAGTTCTTC. The chain carries TRBV28 and TRBJ2-1; D not certain. Trimming shortened V by 7 bases and J by 0 bases, and 13 bases separated the two germline ends. CDR3 length: 15 residues. Germline loops: CDR1 MDHEN, CDR2 SYDVKM.

As to this clonotype: Being one base from a much bigger clone, this may be a read error. J is TRBJ2-3 and V is TRBV20-1; TRBD2 agrees at 12 bases. The CDR3 contains 18 residues. With 0 bases clipped from V and 4 bases from J, the junction kept 11 bases outside the gene matches. Germline-derived CDR1 and CDR2 are DFQATT and SNEGSKA (reference sequence). DNA of the CDR3: TGCAGTGCTAGAGATTCTGGGGTGACTAGCGGGAGAGCAGATACGCAGTATTTT. This codes for CSARDSGVTSGRADTQYF.

The chain is built from TRBV7-2 and TRBJ2-7; weak D call: TRBD2 (6 bases). CDR1 is SGHTA and CDR2 is FQGNSA in the germline V gene. The CDR3 has 15 amino acids. Trimming took 0 bases from V and 5 from J, leaving 14 bases between them. This CDR3 is CASSLAGLQSHEQYF. The CDR3 DNA reads as TGTGCCAGCAGCTTAGCAGGACTACAGTCCCACGAGCAGTACTTC.

In this sample, this clonotype is medium-sized. The chain joins TRBV6-2 or TRBV6-3 to TRBJ2-2, with a weak D call TRBD1 (6 bases). This CDR3 has 16 amino acids. The V gene lost 5 bases and the J gene lost 4 bases, with 17 bases spanning the gap. Germline V lookup: CDR1 MNHEY, CDR2 SVGEGT. CDR3 region: CASSPLPGQRTGELFF. The CDR3 DNA is TGTGCCAGCAGTCCTCTCCCGGGACAACGCACCGGGGAGCTGTTTTTT.